This T cell receptor (beta chain) comes out of a study of T cell responses to AZD1222 COVID-19 vaccine. The study, taken as a whole, reports: Possibly, clonal diversity was underestimated; donors were largely white British and included more females.

Germline CDR1 is ENHRY and CDR2 is SYGVKD. The CDR3 has 14 amino acids. J was trimmed by 3 bases and V by 5 bases; bases with no gene match: 4. Regarding this clone: Its cognate antigen is unknown.

The method was immunoSEQ multiplex PCR; TCRdb's version includes in-frame clones alone and lacks a portion of them. Counted here are roughly 140,000 clones, around nine tenths occurring once; the ten biggest clones make up about 2%. Sequencing was performed on peripheral blood, taken on day 0 of AZD1222 vaccination. The gene calls are TRBV10-3 and TRBJ2-3; 8 bases agree with TRBD1. The TCR originated in an adult in good health. Here the CDR3 DNA reads TGTGCCATCAGTTCAGGGGGCGTAACAGATACGCAGTATTTT. This codes for CAISSGGVTDTQYF.